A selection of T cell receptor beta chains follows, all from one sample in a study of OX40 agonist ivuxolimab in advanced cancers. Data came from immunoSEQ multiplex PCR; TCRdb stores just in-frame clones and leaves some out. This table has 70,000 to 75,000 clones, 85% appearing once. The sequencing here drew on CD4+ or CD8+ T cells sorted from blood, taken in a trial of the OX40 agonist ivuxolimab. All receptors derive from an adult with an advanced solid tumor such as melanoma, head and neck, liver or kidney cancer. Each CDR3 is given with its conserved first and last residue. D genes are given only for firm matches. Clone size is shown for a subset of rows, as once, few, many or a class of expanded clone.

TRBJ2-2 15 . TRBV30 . TGTGCCCGCCGCAACCGGGGCTCCAGCACCGGGGAGCTGTTTTTT CARRNRGSSTGELFF
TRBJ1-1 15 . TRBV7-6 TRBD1 TGTGCCAGCAGCTTAGGGACAGGAGGGAACACTGAAGCTTTCTTT CASSLGTGGNTEAFF
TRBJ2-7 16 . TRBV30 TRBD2 TGTGCCTGGAGTTCATTAGGGACTAGTTCCTCCTACGAGCAGTACTTC CAWSSLGTSSSYEQYF
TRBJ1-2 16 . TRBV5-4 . TGTGCCAGCAGCTTACCGGGACGTCTCCGAGACTATGGCTACACCTTC CASSLPGRLRDYGYTF
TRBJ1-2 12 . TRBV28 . TGTGCCAGCAGTCAGGGAGGTGGTGGCTACACCTTC CASSQGGGGYTF
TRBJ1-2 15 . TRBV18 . TGTGCCAGTTCTATTACCGGGACAAATGACTATGGCTACACCTTC CASSITGTNDYGYTF
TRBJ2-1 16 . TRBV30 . TGTGCCTGGAGTGTTCGTGGCTTGAGCTCCTACAATGAGCAGTTCTTC CAWSVRGLSSYNEQFF
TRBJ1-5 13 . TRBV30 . TGTGCCTGGAGTGTGGGAGGGGGTCAGCCCCAGCATTTT CAWSVGGGQPQHF
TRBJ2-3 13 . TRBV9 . TGTGCCAGGGGGACGGGAGGCACAGATACGCAGTATTTT CARGTGGTDTQYF
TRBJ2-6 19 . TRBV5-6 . TGTGCCAGCAGCTTCACTAGTGTTAACCTTCACTCTGGGGCCAACGTCCTGACTTTC CASSFTSVNLHSGANVLTF
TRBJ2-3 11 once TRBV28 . TGTGCCAGCAGGGCGCAGGATACGCAGTATTTT CASRAQDTQYF
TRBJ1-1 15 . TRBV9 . TGTGCCAGCAGCGTAGGTGGCTCCCTTGGCACTGAAGCTTTCTTT CASSVGGSLGTEAFF
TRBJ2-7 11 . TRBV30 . TGTGCCTGGAGTAATAACTACGAGCAGTACTTC CAWSNNYEQYF
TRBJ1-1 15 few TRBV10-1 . TGCGCCAGCAGGCCCGGGCAGGGCCCGAACACTGAAGCTTTCTTT CASRPGQGPNTEAFF
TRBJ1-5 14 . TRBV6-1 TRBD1 TGTGCCAGCAGTTTCCGACAGGGAGAACAGCCCCAGCATTTT CASSFRQGEQPQHF
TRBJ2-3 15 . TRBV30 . TGTGCCTGGAGTGTATGGGCGGGGCAGGCAGATACGCAGTATTTT CAWSVWAGQADTQYF
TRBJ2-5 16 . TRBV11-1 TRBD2 TGTGCCAGCAGCTTAGCGGGGACTAGCGGCCAAGAGACCCAGTACTTC CASSLAGTSGQETQYF
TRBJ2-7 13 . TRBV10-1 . TGCGCCAGCAGTAAAGGGGACTCCTACGAGCAGTACTTC CASSKGDSYEQYF
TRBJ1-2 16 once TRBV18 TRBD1 TGTGCCAGCTCGCAAGGAGGGGGCGACGCTATCTATGGCTACACCTTC CASSQGGGDAIYGYTF
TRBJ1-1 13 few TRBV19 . TGTGCCAGTAGTACGTACAGGGACACTGAAGCTTTCTTT CASSTYRDTEAFF
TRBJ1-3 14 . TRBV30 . TGTGCCTGGAGTGCGGGGGGCGGCGGAAACACCATATATTTT CAWSAGGGGNTIYF